The clone carrying this T cell receptor beta chain occurred a few times. Different DNA sequences within this sample yield the same CDR3. The data originate from a study of blood T cell repertoires in COVID-19. The V end was cut by 0 bases, the J end by 5 bases, with 10 bases between. There are 14 residues in the CDR3. The germline V gene has CDR1 GTSNPN and CDR2 SVGIG (reference sequence). Repertoires were generated with immunoSEQ multiplex PCR, while TCRdb's copy carries only in-frame clones and drops some. The sample lists more than 95,000 clones; about four fifths were seen once. The sequencing input was peripheral blood. This chain connects TRBV30 to TRBJ2-2; tentative D call: TRBD1 (8 bases). The sequence was collected from a middle-aged man with active or convalescent COVID-19. CDR3 protein: CAWSVQGGTGELFF. CDR3 in DNA: TGTGCCTGGAGTGTACAGGGGGGGACCGGGGAGCTGTTTTTT. The full variable domain, completed using reference TRBV30 and TRBJ2-2, is SQTIHQWPATLVQPVGSPLSLECTVEGTSNPNLYWYRQAAGRGLQLLFYSVGIGQISSEVPQNLSASRPQDRQFILSSKKLLLSDSGFYLCAWSVQGGTGELFFGEGSRLTVL.